The rows below give T cell receptor beta chains drawn from one sample of a study of T cells in Graves' hyperthyroidism and ophthalmopathy. TCRdb called the multiplex PCR reads again in MiXCR, with one record for every CDR3 protein. The sample carries around 570,000 distinct CDR3 sequences, less than 20% recorded once. The sequenced material came from blood. These receptors were collected from a man aged 40-49 years with Graves' ophthalmopathy. CDR3s include the opening cysteine and the closing phenylalanine or tryptophan. Each record gives: V gene, clone size, D gene, J gene, CDR3 DNA, CDR3 protein. The D gene is left open where the match is weak. Clone size appears in some rows only: once, few, many, or a class for an expanded clone.

TRBV4-2	-	-	TRBJ1-6	TGTGCCAGCAGCCAAGAACGGAACTCCTATAATTCACCCCTCCACTTT	CASSQERNSYNSPLHF
TRBV7-9	-	-	TRBJ2-2	TGTGCCAGCAGCTTAGATCTGGGATTAAACACCGGGGAGCTGTTTTTT	CASSLDLGLNTGELFF
TRBV30	few	-	TRBJ1-1	TGTGCCTGGAGTGTCGGGGAAGCTTTCTTT	CAWSVGEAFF
TRBV20-1	-	TRBD1	TRBJ2-3	TGCAGTGCTAGGGTCTACAGGGGGCTCTGGGACTCCCGGTATAGCACAGATACGCAGTATTTT	CSARVYRGLWDSRYSTDTQYF
TRBV20-1	-	-	TRBJ1-2	TGCAGTGCTAGGGACAGCCCCTATGGCTACACCTTC	CSARDSPYGYTF
TRBV19	-	TRBD1	TRBJ1-1	TGTGCCAGTATAACGACAGGGGAGAACACTGAAGCTTTCTTT	CASITTGENTEAFF
TRBV4-1	few	-	TRBJ2-7	TGCGCCAGCAGCCTCGAGGCGGCCTTCTCCTACGAGCAGTACTTC	CASSLEAAFSYEQYF
TRBV5-1	-	TRBD1	TRBJ1-6	TGCGCCAGCAGCTTTAAGGGACAGGAAGATTCACCCCTCCACTTT	CASSFKGQEDSPLHF
TRBV20-1	few	-	TRBJ2-7	TGCAGTGCTAGTGGCCCAGACGTCTACGAGCAGTACTTC	CSASGPDVYEQYF
TRBV7-2	-	-	TRBJ2-3	TGTGCCAGCAGCCCCTCTTGGAGCACAGATACGAAGTATTTT	CASSPSWSTDTKYF
TRBV30	-	-	TRBJ1-5	TGTGCCTGGAGTCACCTTGGGAAGGAAAGAAATCAGCCCCAGCATTTT	CAWSHLGKERNQPQHF
TRBV6-4	-	-	TRBJ2-2	TGTGCCAGCAGGACTGGAAATAGGGGCGGGGAGCTGTTTTTT	CASRTGNRGGELFF
TRBV4-3	many	TRBD1	TRBJ1-2	TGCGCCAGCAGTTACGAAGGGACAGGGGGCTCTGGCTACACCTTC	CASSYEGTGGSGYTF
TRBV12-3/TRBV12-4	-	TRBD1	TRBJ1-1	TGTGCCAGCAGTTTCTCCAGGGGGACTGAAGCTTTCTTT	CASSFSRGTEAFF
TRBV6-2/TRBV6-3	few	-	TRBJ2-7	TGTGCCAGCAGTTACTCGATGCCGGCAGCACCAAACTCCTACGAGCAGTACTTC	CASSYSMPAAPNSYEQYF
TRBV5-5	-	TRBD1	TRBJ2-7	TGTGCCAGCAGCTCCGGGACAGGGGGCCATTACGAGCAGTACTTC	CASSSGTGGHYEQYF
TRBV20-1	-	TRBD2	TRBJ2-7	TGCAGTGCTAGTGATAGCGGGACACAGAGCTACGAGCAGTACTTC	CSASDSGTQSYEQYF
TRBV30	-	TRBD1	TRBJ2-1	TGTGCCTGGAGTGAGACAGGGGGCCGAGAGCAGTTCTTC	CAWSETGGREQFF
TRBV5-5	-	-	TRBJ1-4	TGTGCCAGCAGGTTAGGAGCTTTCCGGACTAATGAAAAACTGTTTTTT	CASRLGAFRTNEKLFF
TRBV15	-	-	TRBJ2-2	TGTGCCACCAGCGACCCGGGACAAAGCACCGGGGAGCTGTTTTTT	CATSDPGQSTGELFF
TRBV28	many	-	TRBJ1-1	TGTGCCAGCAGGATACAGTCAAACACTGAAGCTTTCTTT	CASRIQSNTEAFF
TRBV7-2	-	TRBD2	TRBJ2-5	TGTGCCAGCAGCTTAGTTGCTAGCGGGGGCCGGGGGCGGGAGACCAAGTACTTC	CASSLVASGGRGRETKYF
TRBV9	many	-	TRBJ2-1	TGTGCCAGCAGCGTAGCCGGGAGCTGGCACAATGAGCAGTTCTTC	CASSVAGSWHNEQFF
TRBV15	-	-	TRBJ1-2	TGTGCCACCAGCCCAGTATTAGGCCCTAACTATGGCTACACCTTC	CATSPVLGPNYGYTF
TRBV6-5	-	TRBD2	TRBJ2-1	TGTGCCAGCAGTTACTCGGTGCTCGAGCGGGGGGCCCCCAAACCCTACAATGAGCAGTTCTTC	CASSYSVLERGAPKPYNEQFF
TRBV20-1	many	TRBD1	TRBJ2-7	TGCAGTGCTAATCGGAGGGGACAGGGGGCTTACGAGCAGTACTTC	CSANRRGQGAYEQYF
TRBV4-1	many	-	TRBJ1-3	TGCGCCAGCAGCCAAGTCCAGACAGGTTTCTCTGGAAACACCATATATTTT	CASSQVQTGFSGNTIYF
TRBV6-1	few	-	TRBJ1-6	TGTGCCAGCAGTGAAATGGGGGGCGATTCACCCCTCCACTTT	CASSEMGGDSPLHF
TRBV13	few	TRBD2	TRBJ2-3	TGTGCCAGCAGCTCTAAGCGGGAGGGCGGTCGGGATACGCAGTATTTT	CASSSKREGGRDTQYF
TRBV4-3	many	-	TRBJ2-3	TGTGCCAGCAGCCAAGGGAGGGATACGCAGTATTTT	CASSQGRDTQYF
TRBV6-2/TRBV6-3	few	-	TRBJ1-2	TGTGCCAGCAGTCTGACTCTACAGGGATTCTATGGCTACACCTTC	CASSLTLQGFYGYTF
TRBV28	-	TRBD2	TRBJ2-7	TGTACCAGCAGCTTGGGGGGAGGGTCCTACGAGCAGTACTTC	CTSSLGGGSYEQYF
TRBV11-1	few	TRBD1	TRBJ2-7	TGTGCCAGCAGCTCCCGGACAGGTCAGACCGAGCAGTACTTC	CASSSRTGQTEQYF
TRBV7-2	many	TRBD2	TRBJ2-1	TGTGCCAGCAGCACAAGGGGGACTAGCGGGATCAATGAGCAGTTCTTC	CASSTRGTSGINEQFF
TRBV12-3/TRBV12-4	many	TRBD2	TRBJ2-7	TGTGCCAGCAGTTCACTAGCGGGAGCGTACGAGCAGTACTTC	CASSSLAGAYEQYF
TRBV28	few	-	TRBJ2-3	TGTGCCAGCAGGGGGGACACCAGAACCACAGATACGCAGTATTTT	CASRGDTRTTDTQYF
TRBV10-3	-	-	TRBJ1-1	TGTGCCGTCGCGAACACAGGGATGAACACTGAAGCTTTCTTT	CAVANTGMNTEAFF
TRBV9	many	TRBD1	TRBJ1-2	TGTGCCAGCAGCGTAGATTCAGGGGGCTATGGCTACACCTTC	CASSVDSGGYGYTF
TRBV2	few	-	TRBJ2-3	TGTGCCAGCAGTGGGGGTCGCGCAGGGCGGGTGTATACGCAGTATTTT	CASSGGRAGRVYTQYF
TRBV10-3	-	-	TRBJ2-7	TGTGCCATCAGTGAGAGCCCAGTTTCCTACGAGCAGTACTTC	CAISESPVSYEQYF
TRBV18	few	TRBD1	TRBJ1-4	TGTGCCAGCTCAGCCGACAGGGGTTTGGAAAAACTGTTTTTT	CASSADRGLEKLFF
TRBV7-8	many	TRBD2	TRBJ2-4	TGTGCCAGCAGCCCTGGGACTAGCGGGAGGGCCGGCAAAAACATTCAGTACTTC	CASSPGTSGRAGKNIQYF